This T cell receptor (beta chain) derives from a study of T cells after yellow fever vaccination. From the 5' RACE reads, TCRdb called clonotypes with MiXCR, one entry per CDR3 protein. There are a few hundred thousand distinct CDR3 sequences in the sample; about 19% occur only once, and 13% to 15% lies in the top ten. The specimen comprised PBMCs, sampled 15 days after the yellow fever booster vaccination. This TCR came from a man aged 25-45 years who received the YFV17D yellow fever vaccine.

CDR3 sequence reads: CASSIDRGLYGYTF. CDR3 nucleotide sequence: TGTGCCAGCAGCATAGACAGGGGACTTTATGGCTACACCTTC. V and J are TRBV3-1 and TRBJ1-2, with 8 bases aligning to TRBD1. This CDR3 contains 14 residues. Looked up from germline, CDR1 is LGHDT and CDR2 is YNNKEL (reference sequence). The J segment lost 5 bases and the V segment lost 5 bases, leaving 7 bases of the junction unmatched.